The present T cell receptor beta chain was sequenced within a study of cytomegalovirus exposure and HLA in healthy donors. Study-wide background: As an earlier analysis found, about 179 million T cells yielded about 120 million unique TCR beta sequences.

As for this clone: Its antigen is currently unknown.

Whole-study results and caveats: Cytomegalovirus-associated TCR beta chains were listed, numbering approximately 150. HLA restriction was apparent for most CMV-associated TCR beta chains in a later analysis.

The trim removed 6 bases at V and 2 bases at J, leaving 7 bases unmatched. From germline, CDR1 is SGHTA and CDR2 FQGNSA. This CDR3 contains 16 residues. Use of 60 Vbeta and 13 Jbeta primers characterized the PCR. Produced via immunoSEQ multiplex PCR; TCRdb's table is partial and in-frame only. Here the sample spans under 70,000 clones, approximately 71% being singletons. V and J are TRBV7-2 and TRBJ2-3; TRBD2 matches 11 bases. The sequenced sample consisted of PBMCs. The sequence was collected from a man in his forties in good health and CMV-seropositive. This CDR3 reads CASRALAGGITDTQYF. CDR3 bases: TGTGCCAGCAGGGCTCTAGCGGGGGGAATCACAGATACGCAGTATTTT.